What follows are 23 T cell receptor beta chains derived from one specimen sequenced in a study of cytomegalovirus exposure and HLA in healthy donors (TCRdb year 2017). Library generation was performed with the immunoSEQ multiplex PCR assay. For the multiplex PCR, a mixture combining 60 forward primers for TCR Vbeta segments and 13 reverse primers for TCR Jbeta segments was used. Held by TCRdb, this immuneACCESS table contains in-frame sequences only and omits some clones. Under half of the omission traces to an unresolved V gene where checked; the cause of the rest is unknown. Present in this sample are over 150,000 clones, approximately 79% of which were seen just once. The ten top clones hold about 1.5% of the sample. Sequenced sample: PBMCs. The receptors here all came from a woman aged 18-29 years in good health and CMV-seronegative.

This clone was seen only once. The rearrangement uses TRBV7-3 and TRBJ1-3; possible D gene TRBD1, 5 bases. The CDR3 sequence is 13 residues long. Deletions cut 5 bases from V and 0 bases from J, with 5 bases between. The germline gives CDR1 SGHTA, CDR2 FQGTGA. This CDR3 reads CASSQGSGNTIYF. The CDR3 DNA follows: TGTGCCAGCAGCCAGGGCTCTGGAAACACCATATATTTT.

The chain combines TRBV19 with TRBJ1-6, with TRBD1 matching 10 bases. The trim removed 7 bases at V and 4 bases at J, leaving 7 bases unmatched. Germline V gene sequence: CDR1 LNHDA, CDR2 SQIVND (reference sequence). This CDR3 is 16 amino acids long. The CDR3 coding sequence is TGTGCCAGTACCCCACCGGGACAGGGGTATAATTCACCCCTCCACTTT. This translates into CASTPPGQGYNSPLHF.

CDR3 coding DNA: TGCGCCAGCAGCCAAGGAGGCCTGGATCAGCCCCAGCATTTT. Amino acid sequence: CASSQGGLDQPQHF. The V gene is TRBV4-1, the J gene TRBJ1-5, with D uncertain. V was cut by 1 base and J by 5 bases, with 9 bases left in between. This CDR3 has 14 amino acids. CDR1 is MGHRA and CDR2 is YSYEKL in the germline V gene.

DNA of the CDR3: TGTGCCAGCAGGCAAAAAGACAGGGGTCGCACCGGGGAGCTGTTTTTT. Translating it yields CASRQKDRGRTGELFF. This chain joins TRBV5-8 and TRBJ2-2, with 8 positions matching TRBD1. Losses at the gene ends were 5 bases for V and 4 bases for J; bases not matched to a gene: 10. CDR3 length equals 16 residues. Germline CDR1 reads SGHTS; CDR2 reads YDEGEE.

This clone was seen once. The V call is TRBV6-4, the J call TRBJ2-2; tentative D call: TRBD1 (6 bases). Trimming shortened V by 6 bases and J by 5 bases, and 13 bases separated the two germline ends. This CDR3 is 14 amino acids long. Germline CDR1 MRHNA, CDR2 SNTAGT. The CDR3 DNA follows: TGTGCCAGCAGAGATACAGGGTTGACCGGGGAGCTGTTTTTT. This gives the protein CASRDTGLTGELFF.

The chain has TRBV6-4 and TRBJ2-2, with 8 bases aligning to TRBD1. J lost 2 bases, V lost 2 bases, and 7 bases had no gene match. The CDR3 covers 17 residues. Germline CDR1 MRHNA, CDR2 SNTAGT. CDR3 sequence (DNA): TGTGCCAGCAGTGACAATGCAGGGGGCGAAAACACCGGGGAGCTGTTTTTT. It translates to CASSDNAGGENTGELFF.

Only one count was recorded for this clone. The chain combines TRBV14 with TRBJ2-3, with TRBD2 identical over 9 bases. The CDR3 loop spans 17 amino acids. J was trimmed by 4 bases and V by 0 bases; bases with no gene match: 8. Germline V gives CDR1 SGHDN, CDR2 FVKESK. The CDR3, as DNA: TGTGCCAGCAGCCAAGATCGGGCGGGAGGGCCTGCAGATACGCAGTATTTT. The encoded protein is CASSQDRAGGPADTQYF.

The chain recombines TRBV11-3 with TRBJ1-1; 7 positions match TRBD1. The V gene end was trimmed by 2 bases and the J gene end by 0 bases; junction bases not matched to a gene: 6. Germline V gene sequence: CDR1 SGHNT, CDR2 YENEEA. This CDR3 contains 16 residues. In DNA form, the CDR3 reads TGTGCCAGCAGCTTAATCAGGGACAGCTTGAACACTGAAGCTTTCTTT. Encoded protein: CASSLIRDSLNTEAFF.

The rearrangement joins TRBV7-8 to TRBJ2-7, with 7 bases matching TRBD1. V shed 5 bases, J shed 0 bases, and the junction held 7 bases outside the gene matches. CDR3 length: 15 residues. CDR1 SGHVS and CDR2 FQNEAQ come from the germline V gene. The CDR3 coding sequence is TGTGCCAGCAGCCAAACGGACAGGAGCTCCTACGAGCAGTACTTC. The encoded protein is CASSQTDRSSYEQYF.

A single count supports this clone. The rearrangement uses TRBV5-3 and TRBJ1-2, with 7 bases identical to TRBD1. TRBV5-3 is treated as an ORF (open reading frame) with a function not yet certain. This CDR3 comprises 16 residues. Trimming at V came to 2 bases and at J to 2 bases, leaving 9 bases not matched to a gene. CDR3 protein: CARSLWTGQTNYGYTF. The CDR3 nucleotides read TGTGCCAGAAGCTTATGGACGGGACAGACAAACTATGGCTACACCTTC.

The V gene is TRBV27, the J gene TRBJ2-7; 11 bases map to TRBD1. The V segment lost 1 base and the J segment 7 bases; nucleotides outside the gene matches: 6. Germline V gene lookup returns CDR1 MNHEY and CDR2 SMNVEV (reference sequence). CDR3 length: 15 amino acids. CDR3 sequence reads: CASSLLGDRGFEQYF. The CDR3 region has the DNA TGTGCCAGCAGTTTATTGGGGGACAGGGGGTTTGAGCAGTACTTC.

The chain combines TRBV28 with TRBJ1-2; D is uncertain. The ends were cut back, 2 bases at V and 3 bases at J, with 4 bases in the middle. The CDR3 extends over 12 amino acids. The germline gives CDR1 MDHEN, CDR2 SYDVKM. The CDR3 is CASSLADYGYTF. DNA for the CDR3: TGTGCCAGCAGTTTAGCGGACTATGGCTACACCTTC.

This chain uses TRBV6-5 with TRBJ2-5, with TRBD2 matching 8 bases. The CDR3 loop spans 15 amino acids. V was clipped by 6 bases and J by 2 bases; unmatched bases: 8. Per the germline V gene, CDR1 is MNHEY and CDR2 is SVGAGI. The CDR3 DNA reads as TGTGCCAGCAGCTCGGCGGGGGGTTCGCAAGAGACCCAGTACTTC. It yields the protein CASSSAGGSQETQYF.

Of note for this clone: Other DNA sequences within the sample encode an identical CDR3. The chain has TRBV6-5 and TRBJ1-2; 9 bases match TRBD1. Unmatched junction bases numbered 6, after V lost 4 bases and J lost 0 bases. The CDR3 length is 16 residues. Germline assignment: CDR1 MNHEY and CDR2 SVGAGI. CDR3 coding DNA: TGTGCCAGCAGTTCTCGGACAGGGGCAGCTAACTATGGCTACACCTTC. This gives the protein CASSSRTGAANYGYTF.

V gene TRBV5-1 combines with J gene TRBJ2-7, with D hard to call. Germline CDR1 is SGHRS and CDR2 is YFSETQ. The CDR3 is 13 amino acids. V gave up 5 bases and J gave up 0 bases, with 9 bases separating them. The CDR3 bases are TGCGCCAGCAGTTCTCCGAGCTCCTACGAGCAGTACTTC. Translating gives CASSSPSSYEQYF.

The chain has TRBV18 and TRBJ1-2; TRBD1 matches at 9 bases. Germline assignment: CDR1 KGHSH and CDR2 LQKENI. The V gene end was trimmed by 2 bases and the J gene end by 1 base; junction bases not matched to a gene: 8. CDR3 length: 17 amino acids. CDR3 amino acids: CASSPNVGDRVNYGYTF. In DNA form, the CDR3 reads TGTGCCAGCTCACCAAATGTGGGGGACAGGGTTAACTATGGCTACACCTTC.

This chain's CDR3 is CASSLDTGVTEAFF. The CDR3 nucleotides read TGTGCCAGCAGCTTAGATACAGGGGTCACTGAAGCTTTCTTT. This rearrangement joins TRBV7-8 to TRBJ1-1; 7 bases are shared with TRBD1. CDR3 length: 14 residues. The germline gives CDR1 SGHVS, CDR2 FQNEAQ. J was trimmed by 4 bases and V by 1 base; bases with no gene match: 3.

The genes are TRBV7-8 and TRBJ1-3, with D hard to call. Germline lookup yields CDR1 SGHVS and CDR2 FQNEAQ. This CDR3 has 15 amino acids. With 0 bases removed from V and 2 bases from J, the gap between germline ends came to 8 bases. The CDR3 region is CASSLAGRTGNTIYF. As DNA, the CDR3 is TGTGCCAGCAGCTTAGCAGGGAGAACTGGAAACACCATATATTTT.

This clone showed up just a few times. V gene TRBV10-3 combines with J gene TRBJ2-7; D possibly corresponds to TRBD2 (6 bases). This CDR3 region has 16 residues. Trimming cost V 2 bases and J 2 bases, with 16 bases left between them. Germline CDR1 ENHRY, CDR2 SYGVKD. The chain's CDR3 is CAISETEGIGPYEQYF. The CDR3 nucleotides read TGTGCCATCAGTGAGACGGAGGGAATAGGTCCCTACGAGCAGTACTTC.

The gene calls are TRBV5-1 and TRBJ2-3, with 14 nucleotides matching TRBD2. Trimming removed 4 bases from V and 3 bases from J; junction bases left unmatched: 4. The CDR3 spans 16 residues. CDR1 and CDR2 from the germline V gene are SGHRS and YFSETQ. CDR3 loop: CASSRTSGGPTDTQYF. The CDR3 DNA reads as TGCGCCAGCAGCCGGACTAGCGGGGGGCCGACAGATACGCAGTATTTT.

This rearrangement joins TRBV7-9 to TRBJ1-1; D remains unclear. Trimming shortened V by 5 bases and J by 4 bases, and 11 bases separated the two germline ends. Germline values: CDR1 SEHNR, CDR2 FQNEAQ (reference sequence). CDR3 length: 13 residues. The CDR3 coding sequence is TGTGCCAGCAGCCCCCAGTTTCCCACTGAAGCTTTCTTT. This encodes CASSPQFPTEAFF.

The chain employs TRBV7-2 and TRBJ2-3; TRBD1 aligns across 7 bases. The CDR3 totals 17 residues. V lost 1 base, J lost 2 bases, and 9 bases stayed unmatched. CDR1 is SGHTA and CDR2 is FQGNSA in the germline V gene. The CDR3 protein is CASSLVGTVGNTDTQYF. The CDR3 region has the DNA TGTGCCAGCAGCTTAGTAGGGACAGTCGGTAACACAGATACGCAGTATTTT. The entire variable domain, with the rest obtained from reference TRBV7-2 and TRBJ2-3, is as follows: GAGVSQSPSNKVTEKGKDVELRCDPISGHTALYWYRQSLGQGLEFLIYFQGNSAPDKSGLPSDRFSAERTGGSVSTLTIQRTQQEDSAVYLCASSLVGTVGNTDTQYFGPGTRLTVL.

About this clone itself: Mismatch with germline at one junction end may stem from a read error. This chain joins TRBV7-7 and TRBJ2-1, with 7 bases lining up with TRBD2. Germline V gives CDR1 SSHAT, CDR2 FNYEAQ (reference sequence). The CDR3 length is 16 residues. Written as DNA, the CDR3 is TGTGCTAGCAGCTTATCCCTCAGGGAGGGCCGGAATGAGCAGTTCTTC. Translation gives CASSLSLREGRNEQFF.